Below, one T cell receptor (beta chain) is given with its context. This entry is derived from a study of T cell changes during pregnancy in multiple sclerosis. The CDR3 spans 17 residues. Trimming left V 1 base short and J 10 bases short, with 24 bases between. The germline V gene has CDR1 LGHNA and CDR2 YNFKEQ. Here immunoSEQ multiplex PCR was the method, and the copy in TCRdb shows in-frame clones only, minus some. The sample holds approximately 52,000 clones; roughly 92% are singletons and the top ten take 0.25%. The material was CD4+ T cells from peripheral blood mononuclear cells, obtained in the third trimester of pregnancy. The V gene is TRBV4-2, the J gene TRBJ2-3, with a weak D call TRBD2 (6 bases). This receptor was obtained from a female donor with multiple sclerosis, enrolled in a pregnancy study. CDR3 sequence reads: CASSQGKAGLPRGSQYF. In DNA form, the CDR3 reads TGTGCCAGCAGCCAAGGAAAAGCGGGCCTACCCCGGGGATCGCAGTATTTT.